A selection of T cell receptor beta chains follows, all from one sample in a study of T cell repertoires in cytomegalovirus infection. TCRdb independently ran MiXCR on the reads; one entry per CDR3 protein. The data hold some 680,000 distinct CDR3 sequences, with 35% to 45% observed a single time. Sequenced sample: PBMCs. Source of these receptors: a human donor in good health (CMV status not recorded). Some clones in this sample may be carry-over from other donors' samples. The CDR3 runs from the conserved cysteine through the conserved F or W. The order of the fields is V gene, J gene, D gene, clone size, CDR3 DNA, CDR3 protein. The D gene is left open where the match is weak. The size field is filled for only some rows; it gives once, few, many or a size class.

V gene: TRBV7-2
J gene: TRBJ1-6
D gene: TRBD1
clone size: few
CDR3 DNA: TGTGCCAGCAGCCCAGGGGGCAACCCACCCCTCCACTTT
CDR3 protein: CASSPGGNPPLHF

V gene: TRBV6-5
J gene: TRBJ2-7
D gene: TRBD1
clone size: .
CDR3 DNA: TGTGCCAGCAGCAAAATCCGGGACAGGCATTCCTACGAGCAGTACTTC
CDR3 protein: CASSKIRDRHSYEQYF

V gene: TRBV28
J gene: TRBJ2-7
D gene: TRBD2
clone size: .
CDR3 DNA: TGTGCCAGCAGTTTATCATGGCGGGAGCAGCCGAGCTTTCACTACGAGCAGTACTTC
CDR3 protein: CASSLSWREQPSFHYEQYF

V gene: TRBV5-6
J gene: TRBJ2-5
D gene: .
clone size: .
CDR3 DNA: TGTGCCAGCAGCTTGAAGGGGCTAGAGACCCAGTACTTC
CDR3 protein: CASSLKGLETQYF

V gene: TRBV20-1
J gene: TRBJ2-3
D gene: TRBD1
clone size: .
CDR3 DNA: TGCAGTACCTCGGGACAGGGGATGCGGACAGATACGCAGTATTTT
CDR3 protein: CSTSGQGMRTDTQYF

V gene: TRBV7-9
J gene: TRBJ1-4
D gene: .
clone size: few
CDR3 DNA: TGTGCCAGCAGCGTCCGGGGGGGCCGTAATGAAAAACTGTTTTTT
CDR3 protein: CASSVRGGRNEKLFF

V gene: TRBV7-2
J gene: TRBJ2-7
D gene: TRBD1
clone size: .
CDR3 DNA: TGTGCCAGCAGTATATTCACGGGACAGGGGAGGCACGAGCAGTACTTC
CDR3 protein: CASSIFTGQGRHEQYF

V gene: TRBV6-2/TRBV6-3
J gene: TRBJ2-6
D gene: .
clone size: .
CDR3 DNA: TGTGCCAGCAGATCGGGACACAGCTCTTGTGCCAACGTCCTGACTTTC
CDR3 protein: CASRSGHSSCANVLTF

V gene: TRBV7-8
J gene: TRBJ1-1
D gene: .
clone size: .
CDR3 DNA: TGTGCCAGCAGCTTAGGTTACCGTGTTGAAGCTTTCTTT
CDR3 protein: CASSLGYRVEAFF

V gene: TRBV12-3/TRBV12-4
J gene: TRBJ1-1
D gene: TRBD1
clone size: many
CDR3 DNA: TGTGCCAGCAGTTTTAGACAGGGTGACACTGAAGCTTTCTTT
CDR3 protein: CASSFRQGDTEAFF

V gene: TRBV7-8
J gene: TRBJ2-7
D gene: TRBD2
clone size: .
CDR3 DNA: TGTGCCAGCAGCTTACGCAGGGCGGGAGCGGGGAAGTCCTACGAGCAGTACTTC
CDR3 protein: CASSLRRAGAGKSYEQYF

V gene: TRBV19
J gene: TRBJ2-1
D gene: TRBD1
clone size: .
CDR3 DNA: TGTGCCAGTAGTCACCGGGACAGCTCCGGGGAGCAGTTCTTC
CDR3 protein: CASSHRDSSGEQFF

V gene: TRBV5-5
J gene: TRBJ2-2
D gene: TRBD1
clone size: .
CDR3 DNA: TGTGCCAGCAGCTTGGGGACAGGAGCCCGGACCGGGGAGCTGTTTTTT
CDR3 protein: CASSLGTGARTGELFF

V gene: TRBV5-1
J gene: TRBJ1-1
D gene: TRBD1
clone size: many
CDR3 DNA: TGCGCCAGCAGCCACTCGACAGGGGTAACTGAAGCTTTCTTT
CDR3 protein: CASSHSTGVTEAFF

V gene: TRBV19
J gene: TRBJ1-2
D gene: .
clone size: few
CDR3 DNA: TGTGCCAGTAGTAAGGCCAGGCTCCCTGATAACTATGGCTACACCTTC
CDR3 protein: CASSKARLPDNYGYTF

V gene: TRBV4-2
J gene: TRBJ2-2
D gene: TRBD2
clone size: .
CDR3 DNA: TGTGCCAGCAGCCAAGGGACTAGCGGTTCGAACACCGGGGAGCTGTTTTTT
CDR3 protein: CASSQGTSGSNTGELFF

V gene: TRBV7-9
J gene: TRBJ2-3
D gene: .
clone size: many
CDR3 DNA: TGTGCCAGCAGTTGGAGTACAGATACGCAGTATTTT
CDR3 protein: CASSWSTDTQYF

V gene: TRBV7-8
J gene: TRBJ1-1
D gene: TRBD1
clone size: few
CDR3 DNA: TGTGCCAGCAGCTTATTTCCTCGACAGGGAGCGAACACTGAAGCTTTCTTT
CDR3 protein: CASSLFPRQGANTEAFF

V gene: TRBV12-3/TRBV12-4
J gene: TRBJ1-5
D gene: .
clone size: few
CDR3 DNA: TGTGCCAGCCGAGGGGTAGTCAATCAGCCCCAGCATTTT
CDR3 protein: CASRGVVNQPQHF

V gene: TRBV5-1
J gene: TRBJ2-7
D gene: TRBD1
clone size: .
CDR3 DNA: TGCGCCAGCAGCTCCGGGACAGGGTCGGGTTACGAGCAGTACTTC
CDR3 protein: CASSSGTGSGYEQYF

V gene: TRBV6-1
J gene: TRBJ2-1
D gene: TRBD2
clone size: .
CDR3 DNA: TGTGCCAGCAGTGAATTTTTGGGGGGGAACTACAATGAGCAGTTCTTC
CDR3 protein: CASSEFLGGNYNEQFF

V gene: TRBV12-3/TRBV12-4
J gene: TRBJ2-7
D gene: .
clone size: few
CDR3 DNA: TGTGCCAGCAGGTCCGGGGACGGCTACTACGAGCAGTACTTC
CDR3 protein: CASRSGDGYYEQYF

V gene: TRBV20-1
J gene: TRBJ1-5
D gene: .
clone size: .
CDR3 DNA: TGCAGTGCTAGCCAGTGGGAGAATCAGCCCCAGCATTTT
CDR3 protein: CSASQWENQPQHF

V gene: TRBV6-2/TRBV6-3
J gene: TRBJ2-7
D gene: TRBD2
clone size: .
CDR3 DNA: TGTGCCAGCAGTTTCCGGCGGGAGGTGTCCTACGAGCAGTACTTC
CDR3 protein: CASSFRREVSYEQYF

V gene: TRBV7-9
J gene: TRBJ1-1
D gene: .
clone size: few
CDR3 DNA: TGTGCCAGCAGTCGGGACACCAAGAACACTGAAGCTTTCTTT
CDR3 protein: CASSRDTKNTEAFF

V gene: TRBV7-9
J gene: TRBJ1-6
D gene: .
clone size: few
CDR3 DNA: TGTGCCAGCAGCTTAGACAGGGAAATCTCACCCCTCCACTTT
CDR3 protein: CASSLDREISPLHF

V gene: TRBV6-1
J gene: TRBJ2-5
D gene: .
clone size: few
CDR3 DNA: TGTGCCAGCAGTGCCTTACAGGGATCGTTGGAGACCCAGTACTTC
CDR3 protein: CASSALQGSLETQYF

V gene: TRBV27
J gene: TRBJ1-2
D gene: TRBD1
clone size: .
CDR3 DNA: TGTGCCAGCAGACGGACAGGGAGAATGAGGTACACCTTC
CDR3 protein: CASRRTGRMRYTF

V gene: TRBV11-2
J gene: TRBJ2-1
D gene: .
clone size: .
CDR3 DNA: TGTGCCAGCAGCCCGATAAGGGGCCAAGGGCCGCATGAGCAGTTCTTC
CDR3 protein: CASSPIRGQGPHEQFF

V gene: TRBV7-8
J gene: TRBJ2-1
D gene: TRBD2
clone size: many
CDR3 DNA: TGTGCCAGCAGCCCCACCTCCAAACTAGCGGGAGAAGATGAGCAGTTCTTC
CDR3 protein: CASSPTSKLAGEDEQFF